The T cell receptor (beta chain) under discussion was sequenced for a study of siplizumab effects on memory and regulatory T cells. Deletions cut 4 bases from V and 3 bases from J, with 12 bases between. From germline, CDR1 is LNHDA and CDR2 SQIVND (reference sequence). The CDR3 is made up of 14 amino acids. Here immunoSEQ multiplex PCR was the method, and the copy in TCRdb shows in-frame clones only, minus some. The sample includes around 100,000 clones, 80% to 95% of them seen just once. The rearrangement joins TRBV19 to TRBJ1-1, with D possibly matching TRBD1 (5 bases). What was sequenced was CD4+ T cells sorted from blood. This sequence was found in a human donor in good health. For the CDR3, the DNA is TGTGCCAGTAGTAGTTCCTTCAGGGACACTGAAGCTTTCTTT. Translation gives CASSSSFRDTEAFF.